One and the same sample provided the 11 T cell receptor beta chains below, sequenced in a study of tumor and adjacent non-tumor tissue in lung cancer (dated by TCRdb to the late 2010s). Libraries were constructed by multiplex PCR. TCRdb lists the instrument as Illumina HiSeq 2500. Following protocols modified from ARM-PCR, the researchers constructed TCRbeta libraries through three rounds of nested PCR with primers (Table S4). TCRdb took the public reads, trimmed them with fastp at Q25, ran MiXCR for clone calling and kept in-frame beta chains. All rows with the same CDR3 protein become a single entry with the most common DNA and genes. The sample table holds 90,000 to 110,000 distinct CDR3 sequences, of which 75% were seen once. About 40% of the sample lies in the top ten. RNA was extracted from bulk unsorted tissue and checked for quality with a NanoDrop ND-1000 and an Agilent 2100. Sequencing input: lung tumor tissue. The receptors come from an older woman with non-small cell lung cancer.

Regarding this clonotype: The junction and the germline gene differ at one end; a read error may be behind it. This chain connects TRBV6-1 to TRBJ2-7; 10 bases agree with TRBD1. Germline-derived CDR1 and CDR2 are MNHNS and SASEGT. The CDR3 extends over 13 amino acids. This CDR3 reads CTSSDRGPYEQYF. The CDR3 DNA follows: TGTACCAGCAGTGACAGGGGGCCCTACGAGCAGTATTTC.

For this clonotype: Because the CDR3 is missing its conserved closing phenylalanine or tryptophan, this is likely a read error. The chain employs TRBV6-2 or TRBV6-3 and TRBJ2-1; D assignment may be TRBD1 or TRBD2 (6 bases each). Trimming removed 7 bases at V and 4 bases at J, with 14 bases between. The CDR3 contains 14 residues. Germline CDR1 reads MNHEY; CDR2 reads SVGEGT. CDR3 nucleotide sequence: TGTGCCAGCAATTCTACGGGGGCGTACAATGAGCAGTTCATC. Its translation: CASNSTGAYNEQFI.

The chain combines TRBV11-2 with TRBJ1-6, with TRBD1 matching over 8 bases. The CDR3 sequence is 15 residues long. The V gene's germline CDR1 is SGHAT and CDR2 FQNNGV. Trimming removed 5 bases from V and 7 bases from J; junction bases left unmatched: 7. The CDR3 loop is CASSQRQGRNSPLHF. The CDR3 DNA follows: TGTGCCAGCAGCCAGCGACAGGGGCGGAATTCACCCCTCCACTTT.

With respect to this clonotype: This may be a read error, as it is one base from a much larger clone. DNA for the CDR3: TGTGCCAGCAGTTTAAATATGGGCTACACCTTC. Amino acids: CASSLNMGYTF. This chain links TRBV12-3 or TRBV12-4 with TRBJ1-2; no firm D call. The CDR3 length is 11 residues. The V end lost 2 bases, the J end lost 8 bases, and 6 bases lay between the germline ends.

The chain employs TRBV28 and TRBJ1-5, with D hard to call. Germline V gene sequence: CDR1 MDHEN, CDR2 SYDVKM. The CDR3 totals 13 residues. Deletions cut 7 bases from V and 0 bases from J, with 7 bases between. The CDR3 here is CASIHNSNQPQHF. For the CDR3, the DNA is TGTGCCAGCATCCATAATAGCAATCAGCCCCAGCATTTT.

V is TRBV20-1 and J is TRBJ2-1; D unresolved. There are 14 residues in the CDR3. CDR1 and CDR2 from the germline V gene are DFQATT and SNEGSKA (reference sequence). The V gene lost 5 bases and the J gene lost 14 bases, with 25 bases spanning the gap. Written as DNA, the CDR3 is TGCAGTGCTTACCGCCAAAGGACCTCCAACGAGAAGTTCTTC. It is translated as CSAYRQRTSNEKFF.

About this clonotype: The junction differs from germline at one of its ends, possibly a read error. This chain connects TRBV11-2 to TRBJ2-7, with 14 nucleotides matching TRBD2. This CDR3 has 15 amino acids. The germline gives CDR1 SGHAT, CDR2 FQNNGV. The CDR3 bases are TGTGCCAGTAGCTACGGGACTAGCGGGAGATACGAGCGGTACTTT. This gives the protein CASSYGTSGRYERYF.

A word on this clonotype: A much larger clone lies one base from this, so it may be a read error. The chain is built from TRBV5-1 and TRBJ1-4; D possibly corresponds to TRBD1 (5 bases). CDR3 length equals 15 residues. Looked up from germline, CDR1 is SGHRS and CDR2 is YFSETQ. The CDR3 DNA reads TGCGTCAGCAGCTTGGAGGCAGGGACTAATGAAAAACTGTTTTTT. This gives the protein CVSSLEAGTNEKLFF. The full variable domain, its missing parts supplied by reference TRBV5-1 and TRBJ1-4, is KAGVTQTPRYLIKTRGQQVTLSCSPISGHRSVSWYQQTPGQGLQFLFEYFSETQRNKGNFPGRFSGRQFSNSRSEMNVSTLELGDSALYLCVSSLEAGTNEKLFFGSGTQLSVL.

As regards this clonotype: Germline and junction disagree at one end, which may indicate a read error. The rearrangement joins TRBV4-3 to TRBJ2-7, with 8 bases fitting TRBD1. The CDR3 consists of 14 residues. CDR1 is LGHNA, CDR2 YSLEER, per germline. CDR3 nucleotide sequence: TGCACCAGCAGCCAAGCGAGGACAGGGACGGAACAGTACTTC. Protein sequence: CTSSQARTGTEQYF.

This clonotype showed up just once. Because the CDR3 is missing its conserved closing phenylalanine or tryptophan, this is likely a read error. The chain links TRBV4-1 to TRBJ2-7, with no clear D. Germline V gene lookup returns CDR1 MGHRA and CDR2 YSYEKL. The V and J ends lost 0 bases and 9 bases respectively, with 18 bases between them. The CDR3 runs 15 residues. The CDR3 nucleotides are TGCGCCAGCAGCCAAGATCGATGGCATTCAGTCCTGCAGTACATC. Its protein is CASSQDRWHSVLQYI.

On this clonotype itself: As the CDR3 is not closed by the conserved phenylalanine or tryptophan, this likely results from a read error. This sequence joins TRBV6-2 or TRBV6-3 and TRBJ2-1, with D possibly matching TRBD2 (5 bases). The length of the CDR3 is 15 residues. V lost 0 bases and J lost 8, with 14 bases in between. CDR1 MNHEY and CDR2 SVGEGT come from the germline V gene. This CDR3 is CASSYSEAAGDEQFL. In DNA, the CDR3 is TGTGCCAGCAGTTACTCAGAAGCGGCAGGAGATGAGCAGTTCTTA.